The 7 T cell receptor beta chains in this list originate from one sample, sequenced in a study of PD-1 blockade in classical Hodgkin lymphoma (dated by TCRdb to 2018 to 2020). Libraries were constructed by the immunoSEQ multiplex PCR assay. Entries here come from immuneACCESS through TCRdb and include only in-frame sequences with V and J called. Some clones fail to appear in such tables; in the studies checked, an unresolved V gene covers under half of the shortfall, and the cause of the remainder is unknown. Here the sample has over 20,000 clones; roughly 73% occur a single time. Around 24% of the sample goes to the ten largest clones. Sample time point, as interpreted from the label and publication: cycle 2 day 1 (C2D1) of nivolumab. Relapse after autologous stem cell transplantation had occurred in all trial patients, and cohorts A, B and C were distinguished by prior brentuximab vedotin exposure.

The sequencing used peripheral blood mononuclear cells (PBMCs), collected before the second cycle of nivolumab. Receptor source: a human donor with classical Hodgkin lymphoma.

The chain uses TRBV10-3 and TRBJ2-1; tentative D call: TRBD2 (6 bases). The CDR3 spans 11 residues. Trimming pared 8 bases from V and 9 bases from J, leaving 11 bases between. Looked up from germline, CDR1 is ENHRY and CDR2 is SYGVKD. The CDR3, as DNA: TGTGCCATCGGGTGGGAGGTTGAGCAGTTCTTC. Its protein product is CAIGWEVEQFF.

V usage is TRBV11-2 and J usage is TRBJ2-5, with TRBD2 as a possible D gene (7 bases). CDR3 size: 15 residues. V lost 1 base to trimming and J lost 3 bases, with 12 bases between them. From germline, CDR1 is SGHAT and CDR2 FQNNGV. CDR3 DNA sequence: TGTGCCAGCAGCTTAGGAGCGGGACAAAAAGAGACCCAGTACTTC. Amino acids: CASSLGAGQKETQYF.

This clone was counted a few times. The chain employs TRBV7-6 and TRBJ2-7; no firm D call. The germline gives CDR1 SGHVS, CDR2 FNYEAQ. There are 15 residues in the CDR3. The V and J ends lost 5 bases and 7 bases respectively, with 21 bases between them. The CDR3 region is CASSQAVDGSREQYF. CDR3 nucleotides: TGTGCCAGCAGCCAAGCAGTAGACGGCTCGAGGGAGCAGTACTTC. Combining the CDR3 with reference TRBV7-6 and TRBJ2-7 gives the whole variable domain GAGVSQSPRYKVTKRGQDVALRCDPISGHVSLYWYRQALGQGPEFLTYFNYEAQQDKSGLPNDRFSAERPEGSISTLTIQRTEQRDSAMYRCASSQAVDGSREQYFGPGTRLTVT.

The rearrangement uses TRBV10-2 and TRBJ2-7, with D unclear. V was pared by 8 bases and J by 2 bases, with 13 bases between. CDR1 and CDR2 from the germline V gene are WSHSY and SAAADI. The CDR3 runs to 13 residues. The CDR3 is CASGRHYTYEQYF. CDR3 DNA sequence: TGCGCCAGCGGCAGGCACTATACCTACGAGCAGTACTTC.

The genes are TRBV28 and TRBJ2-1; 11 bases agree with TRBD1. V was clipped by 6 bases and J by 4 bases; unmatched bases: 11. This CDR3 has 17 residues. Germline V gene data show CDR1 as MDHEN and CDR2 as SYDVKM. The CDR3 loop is CASRDDTGTGGYNEQFF. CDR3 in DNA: TGTGCCAGCAGGGACGATACCGGGACAGGGGGATACAATGAGCAGTTCTTC.

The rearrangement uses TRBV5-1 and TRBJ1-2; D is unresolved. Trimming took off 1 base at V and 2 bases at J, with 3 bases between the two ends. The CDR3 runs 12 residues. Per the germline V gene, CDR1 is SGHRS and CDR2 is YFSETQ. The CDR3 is CASSLMNYGYTF. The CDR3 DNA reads TGCGCCAGCAGCTTGATGAACTATGGCTACACCTTC.

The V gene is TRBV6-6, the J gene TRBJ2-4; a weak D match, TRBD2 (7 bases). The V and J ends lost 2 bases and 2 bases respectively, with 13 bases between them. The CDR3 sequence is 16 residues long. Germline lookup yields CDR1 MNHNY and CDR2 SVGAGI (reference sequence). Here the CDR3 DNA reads TGTGCCAGCAGTTACAGCGGGACAATGACCAAAAACATTCAGTACTTC. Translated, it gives CASSYSGTMTKNIQYF.